This T cell receptor (beta chain) was documented in a study of shared clonotypes between healthy human individuals. CD45RO negativity and positive selection for CCR7 defined naive CD8 cells, a population that excluded terminally differentiated effector memory CD45RA+ cells. Only Caucasian adults living in Nashville, Tennessee served as donors. Some clones are missing from TCRdb's copy, which holds only in-frame ones; the method was immunoSEQ multiplex PCR. Of about 1.9 million clones in the sample, roughly 95% were seen once. About this clone itself: Its specificity is not known.

CDR3 length: 18 amino acids. Germline values: CDR1 SNHLY, CDR2 FYNNEI. V shed 7 bases and J 0 bases; nucleotides not matched to a gene: 12. Regarding the study as a whole: Researchers found naive subsets generally carried larger estimated richness than memory subsets. Clonotypes shared by all four sorted-subset donors had higher generation probabilities than non-shared clonotypes. Rarefaction curves obtained for sorted subsets showed sequencing incomplete despite large depth.

The specimen sequenced was naive CD8+ T cells from PBMCs. The clonotype comes from a young man in good health. Some clones in this sample may be carry-over from other donors' samples. This chain uses TRBV2 with TRBJ1-5; 10 bases align to TRBD1. The CDR3 protein is CASTGGQGHPLSNQPQHF. The CDR3 nucleotides read TGTGCCAGCACCGGGGGACAGGGGCACCCCCTTAGCAATCAGCCCCAGCATTTT.